These 2 T cell receptor beta chains share one sample of origin, sequenced in a study of T cells in Graves' hyperthyroidism and ophthalmopathy. Using RNA transcripts as the source, TCR beta CDR3 regions were amplified. TCR CDR3 underwent first-round RT-PCR with the HTBI primer set. MiXCR, applied by TCRdb to the multiplex PCR reads, yields one record per CDR3 protein. The repertoire holds some 550,000 distinct CDR3 sequences, with less than 25% as singletons. The specimen was blood. These TCRs come from a man in his late teens or twenties with Graves' hyperthyroidism.

This sequence joins TRBV7-9 and TRBJ1-2, with D possibly TRBD1 on 6 matching bases. The CDR3 is made up of 12 amino acids. The germline V gene has CDR1 SEHNR and CDR2 FQNEAQ (reference sequence). V was cut by 3 bases and J by 6 bases, with 8 bases left in between. The CDR3 is CASSFQGNGYTF. CDR3 DNA: TGTGCCAGCAGCTTCCAGGGGAATGGCTACACCTTC.

This clonotype has just a few counts. CDR3 bases: TGCGCCAGCAGCTTGCTTTCTGGGAGGGGCACTGAAGCTTTCTTT. Amino acids: CASSLLSGRGTEAFF. This chain connects TRBV5-1 to TRBJ1-1; the D gene is possibly TRBD1 (5 bases). This CDR3 region has 15 residues. Trimming left V 1 base short and J 4 bases short, with 14 bases between. Germline V CDR1 and CDR2: SGHRS, YFSETQ.